This is a list of T cell receptor beta chains from one sample in a study of control samples from healthy donors and cancer patients. Clones were sequenced by immunoSEQ multiplex PCR, and TCRdb holds only the in-frame ones, with some missing. The data show roughly 170,000 clones, approximately 92% seen once. Sequencing was performed on blood. These receptors were obtained from a man younger than 35 in good health. Each CDR3 is given with its conserved first and last residue. Each record gives: J gene, clone size, V gene, D gene, CDR3 protein, CDR3 DNA. A D gene is named only where the DNA matches it firmly. Size tells how often a clone was seen (once, few, many) or the class of an expanded clone, and some rows leave it out.

TRBJ1-1,-,TRBV18,-,CASSPDKRTEAFF,TGTGCCAGCTCACCGGACAAGCGGACTGAAGCTTTCTTT
TRBJ1-4,-,TRBV27,-,CASRDGPYEKLFF,TGTGCCAGCAGAGACGGCCCTTATGAAAAACTGTTTTTT
TRBJ1-1,-,TRBV11-2,-,CASSADRNTEAFF,TGTGCCAGCAGCGCAGACAGGAACACTGAAGCTTTCTTT
TRBJ2-1,-,TRBV28,-,CASSLEDLGVTEQFF,TGTGCCAGCAGTTTAGAGGACTTAGGGGTTACGGAGCAGTTCTTC
TRBJ1-6,-,TRBV10-3,TRBD1,CASGGPDSPLHF,TGTGCCTCAGGGGGTCCCGATTCACCCCTCCACTTT
TRBJ2-3,-,TRBV9,-,CASSVGNRGFFTDTQYF,TGTGCCAGCAGCGTGGGGAATCGGGGATTCTTCACAGATACGCAGTATTTT
TRBJ2-7,once,TRBV15,-,CATSRGTTSGYEQYF,TGTGCCACCAGCAGAGGTACAACATCAGGCTACGAGCAGTACTTC
TRBJ1-5,-,TRBV5-6,-,CASSYARNQPQHF,TGTGCCAGCAGCTATGCGCGCAATCAGCCCCAGCATTTT
TRBJ1-1,-,TRBV9,-,CASSTRGDGEDTEAFF,TGTGCCAGCAGCACCCGGGGGGACGGCGAGGACACTGAAGCTTTCTTT
TRBJ1-2,-,TRBV2,-,CASQTILNYGYTF,TGTGCGTCTCAGACTATCCTTAACTATGGCTACACCTTC
TRBJ2-3,-,TRBV11-3,-,CASSLEYADTQYF,TGTGCCAGCAGCTTAGAATATGCAGATACGCAGTATTTT
TRBJ2-3,-,TRBV3-1/TRBV3-2,TRBD2,CASSQSRGFPPDTQYF,TGTGCCAGCAGCCAATCGCGGGGGTTTCCCCCAGATACGCAGTATTTT
TRBJ1-6,once,TRBV19,-,CASRAYNSPLHF,TGTGCCAGTAGGGCCTATAATTCACCCCTCCACTTT
TRBJ2-3,few,TRBV12-5,-,CASGLVRGWPTDTQYF,TGTGCTAGTGGTTTGGTACGGGGCTGGCCCACAGATACGCAGTATTTT
TRBJ2-3,-,TRBV5-4,TRBD2,CASSPGTSGFKTNTQYF,TGTGCCAGCAGCCCCGGGACTAGCGGGTTCAAAACAAATACGCAGTATTTT
TRBJ1-2,-,TRBV6-1,TRBD1,CASSERVGTGGNVYGYTF,TGTGCCAGCAGTGAGAGGGTGGGGACAGGGGGGAATGTCTATGGCTACACCTTC
TRBJ2-3,-,TRBV27,-,CATSMKGRGTDTQYF,TGTGCCACCTCAATGAAGGGGAGAGGCACAGATACGCAGTATTTT
TRBJ2-1,-,TRBV3-1/TRBV3-2,TRBD2,CASSLRAGVNYNEQFF,TGTGCCAGCAGCCTCCGTGCGGGGGTAAACTACAATGAGCAGTTCTTC
TRBJ2-7,-,TRBV11-2,TRBD1,CASSLGTGGFYEQYF,TGTGCCAGCAGCTTAGGGACAGGGGGCTTCTACGAGCAGTACTTC
TRBJ2-1,-,TRBV5-1,-,CASSPGPPSDEQFF,TGCGCCAGCAGTCCGGGACCTCCTTCGGATGAGCAGTTCTTC
TRBJ1-4,-,TRBV4-2,TRBD1,CASRVNGQAREKLFF,TGTGCCAGCAGGGTAAATGGACAGGCGCGTGAAAAACTGTTTTTT
TRBJ2-7,-,TRBV6-5,TRBD2,CASRWLAGSYEQYF,TGTGCCAGCAGGTGGCTAGCGGGGTCCTACGAGCAGTACTTC
TRBJ2-2,-,TRBV5-4,-,CASSVSKSNTGELFF,TGTGCCAGCAGCGTGAGCAAGAGTAACACCGGGGAGCTGTTTTTT
TRBJ2-7,-,TRBV29-1,TRBD1,CSVITGTGVEQYF,TGCAGCGTTATTACCGGGACAGGGGTCGAGCAGTACTTC
TRBJ1-1,once,TRBV28,-,CASSVGKGTEAFF,TGTGCCAGCAGTGTTGGGAAGGGCACTGAAGCTTTCTTT
TRBJ1-1,-,TRBV5-1,-,CASRGYAEAFF,TGCGCCAGCAGGGGGTACGCTGAAGCTTTCTTT
TRBJ2-2,-,TRBV4-1,-,CASSQNSGELFF,TGCGCCAGCAGCCAGAATTCCGGGGAGCTGTTTTTT
TRBJ2-3,-,TRBV25-1,TRBD1,CASSERGQGRGDTQYF,TGTGCCAGCAGTGAACGAGGACAGGGCCGGGGGGATACGCAGTATTTT
TRBJ2-3,-,TRBV2,-,CASRGGYSTDTQYF,TGTGCCAGCAGAGGCGGGTATAGCACAGATACGCAGTATTTT
TRBJ2-2,-,TRBV9,-,CASRGDTGELFF,TGTGCCAGCAGGGGGGACACCGGGGAGCTGTTTTTT
TRBJ2-7,-,TRBV6-6,-,CASSYSRGFYEQYF,TGTGCCAGCAGTTACAGCCGGGGGTTCTACGAGCAGTACTTC
TRBJ2-2,-,TRBV9,-,CASSVEPGRSMSTGELFF,TGTGCCAGCAGCGTAGAACCGGGACGGTCGATGAGCACCGGGGAGCTGTTTTTT
TRBJ1-1,-,TRBV10-3,TRBD1,CAISELRAGGAGNTEAFF,TGTGCCATCAGTGAGTTAAGGGCAGGGGGCGCCGGGAACACTGAAGCTTTCTTT
TRBJ1-1,-,TRBV5-4,-,CASSLGAEMNTEAFF,TGTGCCAGCAGCTTGGGGGCAGAAATGAACACTGAAGCTTTCTTT